The entry below describes one TCR beta chain. The data were obtained in a study of CD8 T cells in Susac syndrome. Sequencing of TCR beta covered CD8+ and CD4+ T cells obtained from blood. TEMRA cells were FACS-enriched, and CD8+ and CD4+ T cells were isolated negatively. The authors reverse transcribed about 0.5 to 1 ug RNA with random hexamers. Each CDR3 protein is one row after TCRdb ran MiXCR on the immunoSEQ multiplex PCR reads. The table records 250,000 to 350,000 distinct CDR3 sequences, 92% of them present only once. V lost 3 bases and J lost 3, with 19 bases in between. Germline V CDR1 and CDR2: SQVTM, ANQGSEA. The CDR3 covers 16 residues.

This sequence joins TRBV29-1 and TRBJ2-3; D gene uncertain. This receptor was identified in a human donor with multiple sclerosis. Sequencing was done on a sample of CD4+ T cells from PBMCs. CDR3 nucleotide sequence: TGCAGCGTTGAGGGGATCAGATACGAGTTGACAGATACGCAGTATTTT. Its translation is CSVEGIRYELTDTQYF.